The present T cell receptor (beta chain) was sequenced within a study of blood T cell repertoires in COVID-19. The overall study: Sites in the United States, Italy and Spain provided acute and convalescent COVID-19 samples.

The authors' processing: Amplified reference gene primers provided the basis for estimating nucleated cell counts. Sequencing used immunoSEQ multiplex PCR; TCRdb keeps in-frame clones, though not all of them. The V and J calls and clone size were taken over from that table, and D and trimming were inferred from the DNA. Among 200,000 to 300,000 clones listed, around 80% were seen once. Deletions cut 1 base from V and 4 bases from J, with 13 bases between. Germline CDR1 LNHDA, CDR2 SQIVND (reference sequence). The CDR3 is 15 amino acids. This chain links TRBV19 with TRBJ1-1; D unclear. The material sequenced was peripheral blood. This TCR derives from a man aged 40-55 years who had recovered from COVID-19. In nucleotides, the CDR3 is TGTGCCAGTAGTATAGGGCAGGCGACCCTCACTGAAGCTTTCTTT. Amino acids: CASSIGQATLTEAFF.